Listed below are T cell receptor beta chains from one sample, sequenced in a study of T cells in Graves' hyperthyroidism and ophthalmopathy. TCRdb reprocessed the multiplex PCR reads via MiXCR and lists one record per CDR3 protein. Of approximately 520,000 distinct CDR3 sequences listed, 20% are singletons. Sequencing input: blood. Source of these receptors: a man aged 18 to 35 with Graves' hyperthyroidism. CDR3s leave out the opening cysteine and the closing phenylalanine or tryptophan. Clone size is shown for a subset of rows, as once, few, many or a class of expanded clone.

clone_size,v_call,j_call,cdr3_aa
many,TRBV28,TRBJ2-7,ASSSPGQAVNEQY
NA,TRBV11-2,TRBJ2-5,ASSSREVGTQY
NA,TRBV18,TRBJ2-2,ASSPRAKGPDTGELF
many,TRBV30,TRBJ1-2,AWSTGASYGYT
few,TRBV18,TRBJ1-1,ASSVPGQTTEAF
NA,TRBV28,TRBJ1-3,ASSLSSQGISSGNTIY
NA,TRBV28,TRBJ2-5,ASSFPSGKQETQY
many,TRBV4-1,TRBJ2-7,ASSQSGTATYEQY
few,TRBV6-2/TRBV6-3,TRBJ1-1,ASNRGAGNTEAF
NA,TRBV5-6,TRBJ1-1,ASSPAQGGNTEAF
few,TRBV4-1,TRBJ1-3,ASSQDEEFSGNTIY
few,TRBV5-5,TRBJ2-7,ASSLSPGAYEQY
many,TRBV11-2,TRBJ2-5,ASSFFWSQETQY
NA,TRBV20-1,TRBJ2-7,SASTGGRSYEQY
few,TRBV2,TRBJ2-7,ASSSMWSYEQY
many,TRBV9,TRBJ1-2,ASSPDGDNYGYT
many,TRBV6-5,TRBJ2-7,ASSRRAGGLTSEQY
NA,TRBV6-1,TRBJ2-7,ASSAPYWNEQY
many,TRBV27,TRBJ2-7,ASAGTSAGTYEQY
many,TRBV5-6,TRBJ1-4,ASTPAGGGEKLF
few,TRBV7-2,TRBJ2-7,ASSPRAVSSYEQY
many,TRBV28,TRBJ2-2,ASSLSGLAGATNTGELF
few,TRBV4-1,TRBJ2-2,ASSPTTNRLAANTGELF
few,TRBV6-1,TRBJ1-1,ASSARGGGIAF
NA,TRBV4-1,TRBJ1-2,ASSQERSGYYGYT
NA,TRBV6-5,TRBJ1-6,ASSYSITGANSPLH
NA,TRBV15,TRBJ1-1,ATSRSRGQYTEAF
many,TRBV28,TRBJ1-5,ASSFGRGSGNQPQH
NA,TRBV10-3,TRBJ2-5,AISEGQKETQY
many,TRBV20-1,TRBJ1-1,SAREATEAF
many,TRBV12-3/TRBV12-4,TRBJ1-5,ASSLSGLSNQPQH
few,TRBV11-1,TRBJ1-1,ASSSFGTGPNTEAF
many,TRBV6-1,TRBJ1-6,ASSQRQGVYNSPLH
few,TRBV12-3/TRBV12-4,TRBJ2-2,ASSLYRNTGELL
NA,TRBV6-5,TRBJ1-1,ASSSKQGAEAF
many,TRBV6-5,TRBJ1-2,ASSYPLRQGAAYGYT
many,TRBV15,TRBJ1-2,ATSRGGGGYT
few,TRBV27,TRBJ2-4,ASSFVGQGVGIQY
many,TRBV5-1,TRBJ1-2,ASSFGSLGYT
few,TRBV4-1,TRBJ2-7,ASSQDARTGWHEQY
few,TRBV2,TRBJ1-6,ASSEASWGQENSPLH
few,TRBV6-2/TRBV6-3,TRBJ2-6,ASSYQTGTGGPSGANVLT
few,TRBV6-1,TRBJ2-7,ASSRDLPYEQY
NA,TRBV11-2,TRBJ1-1,ASSPVRASFMNTEAF
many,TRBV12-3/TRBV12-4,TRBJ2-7,ATTGDRQGYEQY
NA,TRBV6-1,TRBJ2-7,ASSPDRWNYEQY
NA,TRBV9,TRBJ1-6,ASSVGGRNSPLH
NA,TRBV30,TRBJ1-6,AWSTDFTYNSPLH
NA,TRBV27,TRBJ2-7,ASSFDGLEQY
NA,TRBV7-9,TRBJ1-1,ASSLGEPRAF
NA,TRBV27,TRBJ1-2,ASSFGLRGYGYT
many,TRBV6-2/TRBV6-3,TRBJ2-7,ASNGLANEQY
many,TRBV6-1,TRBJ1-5,ASSEGGGAYSNQPQH
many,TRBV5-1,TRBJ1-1,ASSLEGGGIEAF
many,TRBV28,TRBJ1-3,ASSMNSGNTIY
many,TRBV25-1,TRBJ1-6,ASSTTGTAYSPLH
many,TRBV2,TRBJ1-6,ASSSNSPLH
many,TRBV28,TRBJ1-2,ASSLTFRLYGYT
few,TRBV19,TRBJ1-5,ASCTYRGSNQPQH